Shown below are 19 T cell receptor beta chains from a single sample sequenced in a study of blood T cell repertoires in COVID-19. The method was immunoSEQ multiplex PCR; TCRdb's version includes in-frame clones alone and lacks a portion of them. In the table there are tens of thousands of clones, roughly 90% of which are singletons. Sequences were obtained from peripheral blood. Every receptor here comes from a man aged 55 to 70 with acute or convalescent COVID-19.

The chain combines TRBV18 with TRBJ1-2, with no clear D. The CDR3 has 15 amino acids. Deletions cut 3 bases from V and 8 bases from J, with 19 bases between. Germline lookup yields CDR1 KGHSH and CDR2 LQKENI. The CDR3 nucleotides are TGTGCCAGCTCACCTGAGGAGAGCACGTTTAGCGGCTACACCTTC. This codes for CASSPEESTFSGYTF.

The chain joins TRBV7-9 to TRBJ1-2; D is undetermined. Trimming took off 2 bases at V and 7 bases at J, with 5 bases between the two ends. Germline CDR1 is SEHNR and CDR2 is FQNEAQ (reference sequence). The CDR3 runs to 11 residues. CDR3 loop: CASSLSVGYTF. CDR3 coding DNA: TGTGCCAGCAGCTTAAGCGTTGGCTACACCTTC.

The V gene is TRBV9, the J gene TRBJ1-1; maybe TRBD1 (6 bases). The germline V gene encodes CDR1 SGDLS and CDR2 YYNGEE. The CDR3 spans 14 residues. Trimming stripped 5 bases from V and 4 bases from J, with 15 bases between. The CDR3 spells CASSNTRGFTEAFF. DNA of the CDR3: TGTGCCAGCAGTAACACCAGGGGTTTCACTGAAGCTTTCTTT.

The chain combines TRBV6-1 with TRBJ1-3, with D uncertain. CDR1 is MNHNS and CDR2 is SASEGT in the germline V gene. The CDR3 sequence is 15 residues long. Trimming removed 1 base from V and 4 bases from J, with 11 bases in between. The CDR3 sequence: CASSEVTEPGNTIYF. Written as DNA, the CDR3 is TGTGCCAGCAGTGAAGTAACGGAGCCGGGAAACACCATATATTTT.

The chain recombines TRBV19 with TRBJ1-2; TRBD1 might be the D (5 bases). The germline V and J ends were trimmed by 9 bases and 8 bases, with 10 bases remaining between them. The germline V gene encodes CDR1 LNHDA and CDR2 SQIVND (reference sequence). The CDR3 has 10 residues. In nucleotides, the CDR3 is TGTGCCAGCAGCTCAGGGGGCTACACCTTC. Translating it yields CASSSGGYTF.

The V call is TRBV4-2, the J call TRBJ2-7, with 7 bases matching TRBD1. Germline CDR1 LGHNA, CDR2 YNFKEQ. The trim removed 11 bases at V and 0 bases at J, leaving 4 bases unmatched. CDR3 length: 12 amino acids. This CDR3 reads CASTGVSYEQYF. In DNA form, the CDR3 reads TGTGCCTCTACAGGGGTCTCCTACGAGCAGTACTTC.

This clone appeared a single time. This chain joins TRBV5-6 and TRBJ1-3; D remains ambiguous. The CDR3 sequence is 15 residues long. Per the germline V gene, CDR1 is SGHDT and CDR2 is YYEEEE. The V end lost 2 bases, the J end lost 0 bases, and 9 bases lay between the germline ends. Here the CDR3 reads CASSLSLASGNTIYF. CDR3 bases: TGTGCCAGCAGCTTAAGCCTTGCCTCTGGAAACACCATATATTTT.

The V call is TRBV11-2, the J call TRBJ1-2; 10 bases map to TRBD1. CDR3 length: 16 amino acids. Germline V gene data show CDR1 as SGHAT and CDR2 as FQNNGV. V trimming: 3 bases; J trimming: 10 bases; junction bases outside the gene matches: 14. The CDR3 sequence: CASSLGQGIGPTIYTF. DNA for the CDR3: TGTGCCAGCAGCTTGGGACAGGGGATTGGCCCTACTATCTACACCTTC.

The chain has TRBV12-5 and TRBJ1-2; D remains unclear. V was shortened by 6 bases and J by 2 bases, with 10 bases between the two germline ends. The length of the CDR3 is 13 residues. Germline values: CDR1 LGHNT, CDR2 FRNRAP. CDR3 protein: CASGAGSNYGYTF. The DNA for the CDR3 is TGTGCTAGTGGCGCGGGATCCAACTATGGCTACACCTTC. The full variable domain, its missing parts supplied by reference TRBV12-5 and TRBJ1-2, is DARVTQTPRHKVTEMGQEVTMRCQPILGHNTVFWYRQTMMQGLELLAYFRNRAPLDDSGMPKDRFSAEMPDATLATLKIQPSEPRDSAVYFCASGAGSNYGYTFGSGTRLTVV.

The V call is TRBV10-3, the J call TRBJ1-6; a possible D gene is TRBD1 (5 bases). Germline CDR1 and CDR2: ENHRY and SYGVKD. V was trimmed by 4 bases and J by 6 bases, leaving 7 bases between them. The CDR3 has 13 amino acids. The CDR3: CAISGQINSPLHF. The DNA of the CDR3 is TGTGCCATCAGTGGACAGATTAATTCACCCCTCCACTTT.

V gene TRBV4-1 combines with J gene TRBJ1-1; TRBD1 might be the D (6 bases). The CDR3 runs 13 residues. Germline V CDR1 and CDR2: MGHRA, YSYEKL. Trimming took 4 bases from V and 3 from J, leaving 9 bases between them. The CDR3 spells CASSRRTDTEAFF. The CDR3 nucleotides are TGCGCCAGCAGCCGTCGGACAGACACTGAAGCTTTCTTT.

This chain joins TRBV25-1 and TRBJ2-2; 7 nucleotides agree with TRBD1. Germline CDR1 MGHDK, CDR2 SYGVNS. This CDR3 spans 16 amino acids. V trimming: 8 bases; J trimming: 1 base; junction bases outside the gene matches: 10. CDR3 sequence reads: CASASPDRVNTGELFF. For the CDR3, the DNA is TGTGCCAGCGCCAGCCCCGACAGGGTGAACACCGGGGAGCTGTTTTTT.

V gene TRBV6-2 or TRBV6-3 combines with J gene TRBJ2-2, with D hard to call. The germline gives CDR1 MNHEY, CDR2 SVGEGT. The length of the CDR3 is 13 residues. V dropped 5 bases and J dropped 0 bases, with 4 bases sitting between them. The CDR3 here is CASSTTNTGELFF. The CDR3 nucleotides are TGTGCCAGCAGTACAACGAACACCGGGGAGCTGTTTTTT.

The chain links TRBV7-9 to TRBJ1-1; TRBD1 agrees at 9 bases. The trim removed 3 bases at V and 8 bases at J, leaving 7 bases unmatched. The CDR3 is 14 residues long. The germline gives CDR1 SEHNR, CDR2 FQNEAQ (reference sequence). CDR3 sequence reads: CASSLGTGRTEAFF. The DNA for the CDR3 is TGTGCCAGCAGCTTGGGGACAGGGCGGACCGAAGCTTTCTTT.

This clone was counted once. This rearrangement joins TRBV2 to TRBJ2-7; TRBD2 matches 8 bases. The CDR3 covers 15 residues. V lost 5 bases to trimming and J lost 1 base; unmatched junction nucleotides: 7. Germline V gene sequence: CDR1 SNHLY, CDR2 FYNNEI. The CDR3 bases are TGTGCCAGCAGTCCCGCGGGGGGCCGATCCTACGAGCAGTACTTC. Protein sequence: CASSPAGGRSYEQYF.

The chain links TRBV5-5 to TRBJ2-7; the D gene is possibly TRBD1 (5 bases). This CDR3 spans 12 amino acids. Germline V lookup: CDR1 SGHKS, CDR2 YYEKEE (reference sequence). Trimming took off 1 base at V and 3 bases at J, with 5 bases between the two ends. For the CDR3, the DNA is TGTGCCAGCAGCTTGCAGGGCTACGAGCAGTACTTC. As protein: CASSLQGYEQYF.

The chain carries TRBV30 and TRBJ2-5, with D maybe TRBD2 (5 bases). Germline V gene data show CDR1 as GTSNPN and CDR2 as SVGIG (reference sequence). The V end was cut by 0 bases, the J end by 4 bases, with 15 bases between. The CDR3 contains 15 residues. The CDR3 coding sequence is TGTGCCTGGAGTGTAGGCCTAGCTGGGCGAGAGACCCAGTACTTC. It is translated as CAWSVGLAGRETQYF. The variable domain in full, with the rest retrieved from reference TRBV30 and TRBJ2-5, is SQTIHQWPATLVQPVGSPLSLECTVEGTSNPNLYWYRQAAGRGLQLLFYSVGIGQISSEVPQNLSASRPQDRQFILSSKKLLLSDSGFYLCAWSVGLAGRETQYFGPGTRLLVL.

This rearrangement joins TRBV5-6 to TRBJ1-2; the D gene is possibly TRBD1 (6 bases). In germline, CDR1 is SGHDT, CDR2 YYEEEE. The ends were cut back, 6 bases at V and 7 bases at J, with 19 bases in the middle. The CDR3 loop spans 14 amino acids. The CDR3 is CASTSDGTFSGYTF. Here the CDR3 DNA reads TGTGCCAGCACCTCAGACGGGACATTTAGTGGCTACACCTTC. Full variable domain (remainder filled in from reference TRBV5-6 and TRBJ1-2): DAGVTQSPTHLIKTRGQQVTLRCSPKSGHDTVSWYQQALGQGPQFIFQYYEEEERQRGNFPDRFSGHQFPNYSSELNVNALLLGDSALYLCASTSDGTFSGYTFGSGTRLTVV.

This clone was detected once. This sequence joins TRBV3-1 (or the pseudogene TRBV3-2) and TRBJ2-2, with D uncertain. The CDR3 spans 14 residues. Trimming stripped 1 base from V and 5 bases from J, with 8 bases between. The germline V gene has CDR1 LGHDT and CDR2 YNNKEL (reference sequence). The CDR3 nucleotides are TGTGCCAGCAGCCAAGGTTCAGGAACCGGGGAGCTGTTTTTT. It translates to CASSQGSGTGELFF.